One T cell receptor beta chain is described in this entry. Germline V CDR1 and CDR2: SGHTA, FQGNSA. The CDR3 extends over 17 amino acids. Trimming shortened V by 1 base and J by 4 bases, and 16 bases separated the two germline ends. They isolated at least 6 million PBMCs from each sample. Next came a second PCR, run for about 7 to 11 cycles, which used a sample-barcoded 5' primer along with a J-beta primer mix. TCRdb reprocessed the 5' RACE reads via MiXCR and lists one record per CDR3 protein. The table shows hundreds of thousands of distinct CDR3 sequences, with approximately 21% occurring only once. This specimen comes from a study of blood T cells in healthy people across ages. At the level of the study: For every two T cells, template switching captured about one barcoded beta molecule.

The sequence was collected from a man between 70 and 80 years old in good health. Sequences were obtained from blood. The chain combines TRBV7-2 with TRBJ2-2; no definite D call. Written as DNA, the CDR3 is TGTGCCAGCAGCTTAGAAGGGCGGCAGCTCCCCACCGGGGAGCTGTTTTTT. It codes for CASSLEGRQLPTGELFF.